This T cell receptor beta chain is drawn from a study of graft-versus-host responses after intestinal transplantation. About the study: Multivisceral, liver-intestinal, or isolated intestinal transplants were given to recipients. Anti-thymocyte globulin induction, then tacrolimus and steroids for about three years, went to all recipients.

General study results and limits: Recipient marrow showed GvH clones, some seen first in ileum or blood. Allograft graft-versus-host to host-versus-graft clonal ratios ran high in patients with graft-donor T cell macrochimerism.

Comment on this clone: The antigen remains unidentified.

In germline, CDR1 is SGHRS, CDR2 YFSETQ. With 0 bases removed from V and 5 bases from J, the gap between germline ends came to 2 bases. The CDR3 contains 11 residues. The repertoire was sequenced with immunoSEQ multiplex PCR; TCRdb's copy has only in-frame clones and lacks some. The table shows roughly 120,000 clones, with more than 80% occurring only once. This sequence was found in a human donor who was the organ donor for an intestinal transplant. The material sequenced was unstimulated CD4+ T cells sorted from spleen or lymph node cells, taken before transplant. The chain is built from TRBV5-1 and TRBJ2-5; no firm D call. The CDR3 sequence: CASSLAETQYF. The DNA for the CDR3 is TGCGCCAGCAGCTTGGCGGAGACCCAGTACTTC. Combining the CDR3 with reference TRBV5-1 and TRBJ2-5 gives the whole variable domain KAGVTQTPRYLIKTRGQQVTLSCSPISGHRSVSWYQQTPGQGLQFLFEYFSETQRNKGNFPGRFSGRQFSNSRSEMNVSTLELGDSALYLCASSLAETQYFGPGTRLLVL.